This T cell receptor (beta chain) stems from a study of blood T cell repertoires in COVID-19. Trimming removed 5 bases at V and 1 base at J, with 14 bases between. The CDR3 has 15 amino acids. Looked up from germline, CDR1 is SGHAT and CDR2 is FQNNGV. As originally analysed: Amplification from reference gene primers served as the basis for estimated nucleated cell counts. Using immunoSEQ multiplex PCR, the repertoire was profiled, and TCRdb retains in-frame clones only, with some absent. V, J and clone size are those of that table, while D and trimming were read from the DNA. The sample records 310,000 or so clones, over 80% being singletons.

Sequencing input: PBMCs or T cells enriched from blood (not recorded which). The rearrangement links TRBV11-2 to TRBJ2-5; TRBD1 is a possible D gene (5 bases). This TCR derives from a woman aged 18-29 years who had recovered from COVID-19. In DNA, the CDR3 is TGTGCCAGCAGCCCCGACAGAGGTTTCCAAGAGACCCAGTACTTC. This codes for CASSPDRGFQETQYF.